This TCR beta chain derives from a study of CD8+ T cells in alopecia areata. Study-level background: In an open-label trial, patients got 5 to 10 mg tofacitinib twice daily. Study results and caveats: Links between baseline CD8+ expansion and response need larger treated cohorts.

About this clone: Its specificity is not known.

Trimming took 6 bases from V and 5 from J; bases not matched to a gene: 6. The CDR3 is 12 amino acids. Germline CDR1 and CDR2: GTSNPN and SVGIG (reference sequence). Treatment indicated: oral pan-JAK inhibitor, 5-10 mg twice daily. Samples from alopecia areata patients were lesional scalp punch biopsies and peripheral blood. cDNA reverse transcribed from extracted RNA served as the sequencing template. Some clones are missing from TCRdb's copy, which holds only in-frame ones; the method was immunoSEQ multiplex PCR. The sample includes about 200,000 clones, approximately 57% of them seen just once. The source of this sequence is a human donor with alopecia areata. The material sequenced was CD4+ T cells sorted from blood, taken at week 24, from a patient treated with tofacitinib. The chain combines TRBV30 with TRBJ1-2; 7 bases match TRBD1. CDR3 amino acids: CACLTGLYGYTF. The CDR3 region has the DNA TGTGCCTGCTTGACAGGGCTATATGGCTACACCTTC.